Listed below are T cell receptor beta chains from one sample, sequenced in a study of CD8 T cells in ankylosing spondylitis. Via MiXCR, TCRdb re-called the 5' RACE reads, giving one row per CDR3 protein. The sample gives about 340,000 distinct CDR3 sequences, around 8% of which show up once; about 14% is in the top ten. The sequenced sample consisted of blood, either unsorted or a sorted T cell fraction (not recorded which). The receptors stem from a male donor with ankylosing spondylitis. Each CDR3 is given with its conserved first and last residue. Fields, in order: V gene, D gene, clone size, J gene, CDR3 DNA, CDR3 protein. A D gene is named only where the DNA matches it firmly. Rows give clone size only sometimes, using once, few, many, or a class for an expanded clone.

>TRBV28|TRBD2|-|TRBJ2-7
TGTGCCAGCAGAAGAACTAGCGGGAGGACCTACGAGCAGTACTTC
CASRRTSGRTYEQYF
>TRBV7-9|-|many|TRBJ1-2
TGTGCCAGCAGCTCCGGGAAGGGGGGCAGGGACTATGGCTACACCTTC
CASSSGKGGRDYGYTF
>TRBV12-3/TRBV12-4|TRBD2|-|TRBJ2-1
TGTGCCAGCAGTTTAGGACTAGCGGGTGTTTACAATGAGCAGTTCTTC
CASSLGLAGVYNEQFF
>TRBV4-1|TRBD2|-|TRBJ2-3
TGCGCCAGCAGCCAAGATCTAATGGGGGGGAACTTGGCTAGCGGGGGTTGGGATACGCAGTATTTT
CASSQDLMGGNLASGGWDTQYF
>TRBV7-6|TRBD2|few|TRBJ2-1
TGTGCCAGCAGCTCCCCTGCGGGAGGGAAACACAATGAGCAGTTCTTC
CASSSPAGGKHNEQFF
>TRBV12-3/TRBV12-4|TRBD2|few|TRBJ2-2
TGTGCCAGCAGGGGACGAGCGGGAGCACAGAACACCGGGGAGCTGTTTTTT
CASRGRAGAQNTGELFF
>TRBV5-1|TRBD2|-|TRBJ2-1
TGCGCCAGCAGCTTGGAGACTAGCGGGTTCAATGAGCAGTTCTTC
CASSLETSGFNEQFF
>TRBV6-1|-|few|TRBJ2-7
TGTGCCAGCAGTGCTACAGGGCGTATAACGGTCGAGCAGTACTTC
CASSATGRITVEQYF
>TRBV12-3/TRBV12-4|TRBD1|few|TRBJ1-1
TGTGCCAGCAGGCAAACAGGGGAGGACACTGAAGCTTTCTTT
CASRQTGEDTEAFF
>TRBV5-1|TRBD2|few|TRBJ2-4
TGCGCCAGCAGCATGAGGGCTAGCGGGCCCCTAGCCAAAAACATTCAGTACTTC
CASSMRASGPLAKNIQYF
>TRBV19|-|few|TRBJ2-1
TGTGCCAGTAGTGCGTATGGCAATGAGCAGTTCTTC
CASSAYGNEQFF
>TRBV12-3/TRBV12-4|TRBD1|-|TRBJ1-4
TGTGCCAGCAGGACCGGGACAGGGATTCAAAAACTGTTTTTT
CASRTGTGIQKLFF
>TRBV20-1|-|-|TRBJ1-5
TGCAGTGCCATGGGGGGGCGGAATCAGCCCCAGCATTTT
CSAMGGRNQPQHF
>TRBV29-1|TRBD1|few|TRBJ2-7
TGCAGCGGGCGAAATTCCGGGACAGGGGCCCACGAGCAGTACTTC
CSGRNSGTGAHEQYF
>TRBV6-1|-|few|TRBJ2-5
TGTGCCAGCAGTGAAGCAGGTACACCTAACCAAGAGACCCAGTACTTC
CASSEAGTPNQETQYF
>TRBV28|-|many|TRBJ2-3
TGTGCCAGCACCACCCTCAGCAAGGGACTCCCCTCATATACGCAGTATTTT
CASTTLSKGLPSYTQYF
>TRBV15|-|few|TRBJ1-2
TGTGCCACCAGCACCGGACACACTAACTTGGGCTACACCTTC
CATSTGHTNLGYTF
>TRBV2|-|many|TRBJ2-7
TGTGCCAGCAATGGGGCAGGGGACGAGCAGTACTTC
CASNGAGDEQYF
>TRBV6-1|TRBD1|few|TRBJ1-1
TGTGCCAGTAATAACAGGGGCCGCCCTTTAACTGAAGCTTTCTTT
CASNNRGRPLTEAFF
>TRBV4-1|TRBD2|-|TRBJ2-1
TGCGCCAGCAGCCGAAGCGGGAACTACAATGAGCAGTTCTTC
CASSRSGNYNEQFF
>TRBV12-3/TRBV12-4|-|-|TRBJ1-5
TGTGCCAGCAGTTTATTGGGGGGCTCAGAGCCCCAGCATTTT
CASSLLGGSEPQHF
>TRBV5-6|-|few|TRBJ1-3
TGTGCCAGCAGCTTGATCGGCTCTGGAAACACCATATATTTT
CASSLIGSGNTIYF